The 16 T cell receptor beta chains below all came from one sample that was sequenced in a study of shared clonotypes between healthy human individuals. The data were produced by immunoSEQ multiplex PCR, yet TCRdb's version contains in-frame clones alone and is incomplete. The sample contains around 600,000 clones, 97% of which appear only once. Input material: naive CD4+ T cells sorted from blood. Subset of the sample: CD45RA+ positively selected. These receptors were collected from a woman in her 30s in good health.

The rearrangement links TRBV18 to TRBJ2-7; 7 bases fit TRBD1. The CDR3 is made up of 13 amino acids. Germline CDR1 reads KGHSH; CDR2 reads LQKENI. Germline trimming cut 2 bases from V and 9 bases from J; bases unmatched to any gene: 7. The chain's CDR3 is CASSPEGGFGQYF. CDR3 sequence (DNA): TGTGCCAGCTCACCAGAAGGGGGCTTCGGGCAGTACTTC. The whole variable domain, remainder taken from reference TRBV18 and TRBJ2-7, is NAGVMQNPRHLVRRRGQEARLRCSPMKGHSHVYWYRQLPEEGLKFMVYLQKENIIDESGMPKERFSAEFPKEGPSILRIQQVVRGDSAAYFCASSPEGGFGQYFGPGTRLTVT.

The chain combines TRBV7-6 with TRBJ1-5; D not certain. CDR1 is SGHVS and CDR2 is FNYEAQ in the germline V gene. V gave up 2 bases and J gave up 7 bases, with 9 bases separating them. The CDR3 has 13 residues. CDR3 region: CASSLSEWQPQHF. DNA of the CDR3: TGTGCCAGCAGCTTAAGTGAGTGGCAGCCCCAGCATTTT.

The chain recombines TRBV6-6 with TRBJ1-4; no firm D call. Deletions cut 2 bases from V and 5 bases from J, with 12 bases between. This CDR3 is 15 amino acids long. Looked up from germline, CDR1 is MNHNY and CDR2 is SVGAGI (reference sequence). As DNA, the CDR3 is TGTGCCAGCAGTTACGAGTTCCAGGAAAATGAAAAACTGTTTTTT. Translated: CASSYEFQENEKLFF.

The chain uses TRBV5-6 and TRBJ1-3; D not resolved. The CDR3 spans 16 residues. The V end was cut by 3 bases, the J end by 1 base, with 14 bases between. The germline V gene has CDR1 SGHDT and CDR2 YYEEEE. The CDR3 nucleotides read TGTGCCAGCAGCTCCCTTGGCCCCACGTCTGGAAACACCATATATTTT. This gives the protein CASSSLGPTSGNTIYF.

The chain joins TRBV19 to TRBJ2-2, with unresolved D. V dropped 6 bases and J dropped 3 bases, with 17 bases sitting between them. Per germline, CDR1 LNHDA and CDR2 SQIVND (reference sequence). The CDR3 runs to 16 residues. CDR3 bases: TGTGCCAGTAGCCCGGAACGACCCATACACACCGGGGAGCTGTTTTTT. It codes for CASSPERPIHTGELFF.

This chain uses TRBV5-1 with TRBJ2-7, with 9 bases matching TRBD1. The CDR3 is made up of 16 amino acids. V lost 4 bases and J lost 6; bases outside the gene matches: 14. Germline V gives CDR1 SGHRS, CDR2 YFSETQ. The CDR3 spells CASSQNPGQGFTEQYF. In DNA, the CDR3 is TGCGCCAGCAGCCAAAACCCGGGACAGGGATTTACCGAGCAGTACTTC.

This CDR3 is CASSPPGQTPDTQYF. For the CDR3, the DNA is TGTGCCAGCAGTCCCCCGGGACAGACTCCGGATACGCAGTATTTT. The gene calls are TRBV6-5 and TRBJ2-3; 7 nucleotides line up with TRBD1. Germline V CDR1 and CDR2: MNHEY, SVGAGI. Trimming removed 5 bases from V and 6 bases from J; junction bases left unmatched: 11. The CDR3 totals 15 residues.

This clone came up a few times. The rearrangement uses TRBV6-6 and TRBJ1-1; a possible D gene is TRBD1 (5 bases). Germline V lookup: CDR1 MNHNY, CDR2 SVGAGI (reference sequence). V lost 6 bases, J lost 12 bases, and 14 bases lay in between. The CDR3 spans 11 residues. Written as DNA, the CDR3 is TGTGCCAGCAGCCCCGGGACTGGGTCTTTCTTT. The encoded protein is CASSPGTGSFF.

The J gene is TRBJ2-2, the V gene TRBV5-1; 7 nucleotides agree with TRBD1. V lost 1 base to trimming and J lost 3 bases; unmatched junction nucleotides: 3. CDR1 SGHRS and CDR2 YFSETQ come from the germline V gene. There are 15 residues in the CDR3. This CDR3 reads CASSLTGQDTGELFF. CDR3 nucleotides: TGCGCCAGCAGCTTGACCGGACAGGACACCGGGGAGCTGTTTTTT. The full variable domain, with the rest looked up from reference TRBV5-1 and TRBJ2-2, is KAGVTQTPRYLIKTRGQQVTLSCSPISGHRSVSWYQQTPGQGLQFLFEYFSETQRNKGNFPGRFSGRQFSNSRSEMNVSTLELGDSALYLCASSLTGQDTGELFFGEGSRLTVL.

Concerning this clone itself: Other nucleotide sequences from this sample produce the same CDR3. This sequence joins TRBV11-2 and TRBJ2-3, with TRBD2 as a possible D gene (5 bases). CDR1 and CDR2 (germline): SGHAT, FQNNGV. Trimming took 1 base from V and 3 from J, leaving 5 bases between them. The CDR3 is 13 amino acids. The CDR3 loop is CASSLAGTDTQYF. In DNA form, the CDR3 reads TGTGCCAGCAGCTTAGCGGGAACAGATACGCAGTATTTT.

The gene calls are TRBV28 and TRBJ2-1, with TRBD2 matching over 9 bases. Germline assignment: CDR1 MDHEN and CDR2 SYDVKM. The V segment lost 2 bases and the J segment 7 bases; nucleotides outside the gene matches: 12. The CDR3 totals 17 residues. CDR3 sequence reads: CASSLPWAGGPGNEQFF. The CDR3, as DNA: TGTGCCAGCAGTTTACCCTGGGCGGGAGGGCCGGGAAATGAGCAGTTCTTC.

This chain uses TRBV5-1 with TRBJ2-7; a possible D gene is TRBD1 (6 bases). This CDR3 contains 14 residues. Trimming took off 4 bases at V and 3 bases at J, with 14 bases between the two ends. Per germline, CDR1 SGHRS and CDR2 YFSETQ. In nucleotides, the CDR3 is TGCGCCAGCAGCGCACCGGGACACCTCTACGAGCAGTACTTC. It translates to CASSAPGHLYEQYF.

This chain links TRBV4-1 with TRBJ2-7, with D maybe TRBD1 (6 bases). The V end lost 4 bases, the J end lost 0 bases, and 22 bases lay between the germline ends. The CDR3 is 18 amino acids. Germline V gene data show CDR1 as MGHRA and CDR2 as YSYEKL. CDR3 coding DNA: TGCGCCAGCAGCCGTCAGAGGGGGAACGGGCTTATCTCCTACGAGCAGTACTTC. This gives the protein CASSRQRGNGLISYEQYF.

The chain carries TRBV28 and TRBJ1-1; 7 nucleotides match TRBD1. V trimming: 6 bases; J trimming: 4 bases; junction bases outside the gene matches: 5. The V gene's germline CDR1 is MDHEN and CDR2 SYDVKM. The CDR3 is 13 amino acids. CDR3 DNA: TGTGCCAGCAGGAAAGGGGGCGGCACTGAAGCTTTCTTT. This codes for CASRKGGGTEAFF.

CDR3 protein: CASSLLGDAHEQYF. CDR3 nucleotides: TGTGCCAGCAGCTTACTGGGGGACGCCCACGAGCAGTACTTC. The rearrangement links TRBV13 to TRBJ2-7; D could derive from TRBD1 or TRBD2 (5 bases each). From germline, CDR1 is PRHDT and CDR2 FYEKMQ (reference sequence). Trimming removed 2 bases at V and 5 bases at J, with 13 bases between. The CDR3 is 14 amino acids.

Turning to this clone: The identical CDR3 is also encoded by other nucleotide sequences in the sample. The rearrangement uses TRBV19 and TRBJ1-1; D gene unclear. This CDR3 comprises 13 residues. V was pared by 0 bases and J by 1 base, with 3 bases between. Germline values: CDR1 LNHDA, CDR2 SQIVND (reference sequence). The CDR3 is CASSIDRNTEAFF. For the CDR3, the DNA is TGTGCCAGTAGTATAGACAGGAACACTGAAGCTTTCTTT.